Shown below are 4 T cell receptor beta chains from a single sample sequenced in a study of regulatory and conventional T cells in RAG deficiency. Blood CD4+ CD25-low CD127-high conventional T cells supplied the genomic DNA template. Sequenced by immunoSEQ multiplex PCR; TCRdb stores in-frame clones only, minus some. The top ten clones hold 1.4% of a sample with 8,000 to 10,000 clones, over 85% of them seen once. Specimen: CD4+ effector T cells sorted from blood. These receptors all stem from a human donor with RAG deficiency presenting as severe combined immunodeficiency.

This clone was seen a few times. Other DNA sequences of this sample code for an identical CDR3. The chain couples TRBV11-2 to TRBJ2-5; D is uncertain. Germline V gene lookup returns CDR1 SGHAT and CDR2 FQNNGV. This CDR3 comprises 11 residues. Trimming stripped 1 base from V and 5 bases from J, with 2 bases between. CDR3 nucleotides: TGTGCCAGCAGCTTAGGGGAGACCCAGTACTTC. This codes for CASSLGETQYF. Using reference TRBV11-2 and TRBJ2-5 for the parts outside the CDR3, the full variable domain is EAGVAQSPRYKIIEKRQSVAFWCNPISGHATLYWYQQILGQGPKLLIQFQNNGVVDDSQLPKDRFSAERLKGVDSTLKIQPAKLEDSAVYLCASSLGETQYFGPGTRLLVL.

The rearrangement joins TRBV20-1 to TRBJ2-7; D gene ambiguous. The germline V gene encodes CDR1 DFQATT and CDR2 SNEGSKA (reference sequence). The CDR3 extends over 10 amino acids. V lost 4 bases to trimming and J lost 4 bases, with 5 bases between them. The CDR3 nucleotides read TGCAGTGCTATTTTTTACGAGCAGTACTTC. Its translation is CSAIFYEQYF.

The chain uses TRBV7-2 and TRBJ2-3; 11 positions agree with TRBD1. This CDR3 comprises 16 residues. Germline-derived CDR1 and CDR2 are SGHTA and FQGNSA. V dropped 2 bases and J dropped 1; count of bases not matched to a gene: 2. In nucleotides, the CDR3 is TGTGCCAGCAGCTTAATGGGACAGGGGGGCACAGATACGCAGTATTTT. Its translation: CASSLMGQGGTDTQYF.

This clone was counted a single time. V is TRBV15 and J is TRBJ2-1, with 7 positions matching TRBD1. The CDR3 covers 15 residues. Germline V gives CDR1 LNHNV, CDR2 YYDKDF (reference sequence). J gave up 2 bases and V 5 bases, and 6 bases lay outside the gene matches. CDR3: CATSARTGPYNEQFF. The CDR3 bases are TGTGCCACCAGCGCGCGGACAGGACCCTACAATGAGCAGTTCTTC.